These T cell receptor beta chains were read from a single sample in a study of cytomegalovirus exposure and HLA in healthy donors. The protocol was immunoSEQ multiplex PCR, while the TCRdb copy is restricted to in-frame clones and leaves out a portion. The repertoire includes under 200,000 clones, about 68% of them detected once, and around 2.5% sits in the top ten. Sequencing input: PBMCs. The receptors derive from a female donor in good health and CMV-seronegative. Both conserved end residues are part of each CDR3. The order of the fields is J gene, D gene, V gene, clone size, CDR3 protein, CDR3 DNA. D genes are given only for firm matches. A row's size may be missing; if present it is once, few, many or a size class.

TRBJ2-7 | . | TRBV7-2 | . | CASSIALAVTYEQYF | TGTGCCAGCAGCATCGCCCTGGCGGTAACCTACGAGCAGTACTTC
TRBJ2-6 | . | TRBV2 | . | CASEGTSGANVLTF | TGTGCCAGCGAGGGCACATCTGGGGCCAACGTCCTGACTTTC
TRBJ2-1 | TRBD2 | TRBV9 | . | CASSPLLLARKVNEQFF | TGTGCCAGCAGCCCCCTACTACTAGCGCGAAAGGTGAATGAGCAGTTCTTC
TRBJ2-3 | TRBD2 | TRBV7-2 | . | CASSLVPSGGAPDTQYF | TGTGCCAGCAGCTTAGTACCCAGCGGGGGGGCCCCAGATACGCAGTATTTT
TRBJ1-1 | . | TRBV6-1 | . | CASSEFGNTEAFF | TGTGCCAGCAGTGAATTCGGGAACACTGAAGCTTTCTTT
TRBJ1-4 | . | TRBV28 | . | CASSFGGADEKLFF | TGTGCCAGCAGTTTCGGGGGGGCGGACGAAAAACTGTTTTTT
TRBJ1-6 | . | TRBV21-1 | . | CAGDRSTLTF | TGTGCCGGAGACAGGTCTACCCTGACCTTT
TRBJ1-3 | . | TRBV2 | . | CASLAEQTSGNTIYF | TGTGCCAGCTTGGCGGAGCAAACCTCTGGAAACACCATATATTTT
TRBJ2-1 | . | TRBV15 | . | CATSSTGNNEQFF | TGTGCCACCAGCAGTACAGGGAACAATGAGCAGTTCTTC
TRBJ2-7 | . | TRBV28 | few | CASNTLAGHEQYF | TGTGCCAGCAATACCCTAGCTGGTCACGAGCAGTACTTC
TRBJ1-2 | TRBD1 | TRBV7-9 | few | CASSLSRDRDGYTF | TGTGCCAGCAGCTTATCCCGGGACAGGGACGGCTACACCTTC
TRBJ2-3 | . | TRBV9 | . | CASSAWTQGRPDGWDTQYF | TGTGCCAGCAGCGCCTGGACCCAGGGGCGACCCGACGGTTGGGATACGCAGTATTTT
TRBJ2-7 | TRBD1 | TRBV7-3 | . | CASSFSPGGEQYF | TGTGCCAGCAGCTTTAGCCCAGGGGGCGAGCAGTACTTC
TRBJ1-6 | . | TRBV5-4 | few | CASSSYPGSSYNSPLHF | TGTGCCAGCAGCTCCTACCCCGGGAGCTCCTATAATTCACCCCTCCACTTT
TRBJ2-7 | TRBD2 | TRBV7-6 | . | CASSAVGGLAPSYEQYF | TGTGCCAGCAGCGCCGTAGGCGGACTAGCGCCGTCCTACGAGCAGTACTTC
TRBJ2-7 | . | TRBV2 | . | CASSGGDAYEQYF | TGTGCCAGCAGTGGCGGCGACGCCTACGAGCAGTACTTC
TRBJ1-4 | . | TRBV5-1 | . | CASSLAGGEKLFF | TGCGCCAGCAGCTTGGCCGGGGGTGAAAAACTGTTTTTT
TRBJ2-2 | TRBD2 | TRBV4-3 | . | CASSQDLTSGTGELFF | TGCGCCAGCAGCCAAGATTTGACTAGCGGGACCGGGGAGCTGTTTTTT
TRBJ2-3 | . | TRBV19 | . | CASSFTSGPSTDTQYF | TGTGCCAGTAGTTTCACCAGCGGGCCCAGCACAGATACGCAGTATTTT
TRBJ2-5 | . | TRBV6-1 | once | CASSRTAEETQYF | TGTGCCAGCAGTCGGACAGCTGAAGAGACCCAGTACTTC
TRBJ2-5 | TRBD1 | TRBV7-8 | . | CASSLRDRGQETQYF | TGTGCCAGCAGCTTACGGGACAGGGGGCAAGAGACCCAGTACTTC
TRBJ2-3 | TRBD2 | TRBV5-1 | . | CASSLALAGDTDTQYF | TGCGCCAGCAGCTTGGCCTTAGCGGGGGACACAGATACGCAGTATTTT
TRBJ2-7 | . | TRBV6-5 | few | CASRSSYSYEQYF | TGTGCCAGCAGATCGAGCTACTCCTACGAGCAGTACTTC
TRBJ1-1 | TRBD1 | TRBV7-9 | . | CASSTYRGLNTEAFF | TGTGCCAGCAGCACATACAGGGGACTGAACACTGAAGCTTTCTTT
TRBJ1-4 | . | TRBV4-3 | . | CASSQEAGKGHEKLFF | TGCGCCAGCAGCCAAGAAGCGGGGAAAGGTCATGAAAAACTGTTTTTT
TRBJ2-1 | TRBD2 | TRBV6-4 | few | CASSSGTSGVGEQFF | TGTGCCAGCAGCTCCGGGACTAGCGGGGTTGGGGAGCAGTTCTTC
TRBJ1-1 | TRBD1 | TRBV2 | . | CASSSSRQGGTEAFF | TGTGCCAGCAGCTCCTCTAGACAGGGAGGCACTGAAGCTTTCTTT
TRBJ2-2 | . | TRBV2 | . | CASSDTPGANTGELFF | TGTGCCAGCAGCGATACTCCCGGGGCGAACACCGGGGAGCTGTTTTTT
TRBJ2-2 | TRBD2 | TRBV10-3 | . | CATSDLAGGRTGELFF | TGTGCCACTAGTGACCTAGCGGGAGGGCGTACCGGGGAGCTGTTTTTT
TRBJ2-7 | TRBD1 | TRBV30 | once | CAWRAGQGSYEQYF | TGTGCCTGGAGGGCTGGACAGGGCTCCTACGAGCAGTACTTC
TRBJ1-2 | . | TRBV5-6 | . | CASSLPAIYGYTF | TGTGCCAGCAGCTTGCCAGCGATCTATGGCTACACCTTC
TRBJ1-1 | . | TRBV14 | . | CASSQESGVTEAFF | TGTGCCAGCAGCCAAGAATCAGGGGTAACTGAAGCTTTCTTT
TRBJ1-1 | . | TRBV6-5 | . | CASSYEQGTEAFF | TGTGCCAGCAGTTACGAACAGGGAACTGAAGCTTTCTTT
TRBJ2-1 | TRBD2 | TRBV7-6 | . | CASSPTLTSGANEQFF | TGTGCCAGCAGCCCCACATTGACTAGCGGGGCGAATGAGCAGTTCTTC
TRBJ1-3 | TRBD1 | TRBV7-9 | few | CASSPTGRGNTIYF | TGTGCCAGCAGCCCGACAGGGCGGGGAAACACCATATATTTT
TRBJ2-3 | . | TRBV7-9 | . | CASSPSTDTQYF | TGTGCCAGCAGCCCTAGCACAGATACGCAGTATTTT
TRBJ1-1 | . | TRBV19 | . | CASSSIGRVGASTEAFF | TGTGCCAGTAGTAGTATAGGTCGGGTAGGGGCGAGCACTGAAGCTTTCTTT
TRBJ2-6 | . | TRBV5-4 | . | CASSQGPGANVLTF | TGTGCCAGCAGCCAGGGGCCCGGGGCCAACGTCCTGACTTTC
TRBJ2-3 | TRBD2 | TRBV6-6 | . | CASSLAGGTDTQYF | TGTGCCAGCAGCTTAGCGGGGGGCACAGATACGCAGTATTTT
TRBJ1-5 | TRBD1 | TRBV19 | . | CASSKAHRGLDQPQHF | TGTGCCAGTAGTAAAGCCCACAGGGGTTTGGACCAGCCCCAGCATTTT
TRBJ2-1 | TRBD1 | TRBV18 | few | CASSPRAGQGARGQFF | TGTGCCAGCTCACCACGGGCGGGACAGGGGGCGAGGGGGCAGTTCTTC
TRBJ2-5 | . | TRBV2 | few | CASSESETQYF | TGTGCCAGCAGTGAGTCGGAGACCCAGTACTTC
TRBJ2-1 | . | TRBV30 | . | CAWSVGGYSYNEQFF | TGTGCCTGGAGTGTGGGAGGCTACTCCTACAATGAGCAGTTCTTC
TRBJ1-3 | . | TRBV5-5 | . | CASSPTGAGNTIYF | TGTGCCAGCAGCCCGACGGGGGCTGGAAACACCATATATTTT
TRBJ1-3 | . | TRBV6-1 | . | CASNLGGSGNTIYF | TGTGCCAGCAACCTAGGTGGCTCTGGAAACACCATATATTTT
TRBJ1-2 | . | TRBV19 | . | CASSRALYGYTF | TGTGCCAGTAGTAGGGCACTTTATGGCTACACCTTC
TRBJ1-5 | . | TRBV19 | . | CASNEGHWGQPQHF | TGTGCCAGTAATGAAGGACACTGGGGTCAGCCCCAGCATTTT
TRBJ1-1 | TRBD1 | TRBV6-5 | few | CASRRKNRGAEAFF | TGTGCCAGCCGCCGGAAGAACAGGGGCGCTGAAGCTTTCTTT
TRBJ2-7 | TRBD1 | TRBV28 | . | CASNTGQVPEQYF | TGTGCCAGCAACACGGGACAGGTCCCCGAGCAGTACTTC
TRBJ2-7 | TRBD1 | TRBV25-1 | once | CASSESGQTSYEQYF | TGTGCCAGCAGTGAATCGGGACAGACCTCCTACGAGCAGTACTTC
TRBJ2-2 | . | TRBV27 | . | CASSSPLTGWELFF | TGTGCCAGCAGTTCACCCCTAACAGGGTGGGAGCTGTTTTTT
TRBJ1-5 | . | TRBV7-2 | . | CASSLAGPGAINQPQHF | TGTGCCAGCAGCTTAGCGGGGCCAGGGGCCATCAATCAGCCCCAGCATTTT
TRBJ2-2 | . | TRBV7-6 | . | CASSLVGVLGQNTGELFF | TGTGCCAGCAGCTTAGTCGGGGTATTAGGGCAGAACACCGGGGAGCTGTTTTTT
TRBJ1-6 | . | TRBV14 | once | CASSRTGSPGSPLHF | TGTGCCAGCAGCCGGACCGGAAGCCCGGGGTCACCCCTCCACTTT
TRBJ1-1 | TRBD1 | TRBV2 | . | CASRGQGITEAFF | TGTGCCAGCAGGGGACAGGGGATCACTGAAGCTTTCTTT
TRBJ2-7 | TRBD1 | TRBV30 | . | CAWRGQPYEQYF | TGTGCCTGGAGGGGACAGCCATACGAGCAGTACTTC
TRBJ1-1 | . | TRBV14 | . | CASSQDQNTEAFF | TGTGCCAGCAGCCAAGATCAGAACACTGAAGCTTTCTTT
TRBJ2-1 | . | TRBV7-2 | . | CASSLEGGVTYNEQFF | TGTGCCAGCAGCTTAGAAGGGGGGGTAACCTACAATGAGCAGTTCTTC
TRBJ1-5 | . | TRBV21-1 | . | CASGNRDLGQPQHF | TGTGCCAGCGGCAACAGGGATTTAGGGCAGCCCCAGCATTTT